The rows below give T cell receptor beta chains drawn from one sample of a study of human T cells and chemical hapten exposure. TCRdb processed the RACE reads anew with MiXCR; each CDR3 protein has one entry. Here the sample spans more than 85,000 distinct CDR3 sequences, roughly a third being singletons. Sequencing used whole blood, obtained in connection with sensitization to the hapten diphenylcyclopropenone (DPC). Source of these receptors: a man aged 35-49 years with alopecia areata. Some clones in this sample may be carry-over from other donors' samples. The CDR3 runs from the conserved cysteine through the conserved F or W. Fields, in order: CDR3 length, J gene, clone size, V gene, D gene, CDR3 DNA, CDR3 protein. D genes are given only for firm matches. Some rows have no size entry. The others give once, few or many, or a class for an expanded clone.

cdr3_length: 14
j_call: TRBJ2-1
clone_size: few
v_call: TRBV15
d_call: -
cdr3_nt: TGTGCCACCAAGGGGTTGGGATCCTACAATGAGCAGTTCTTC
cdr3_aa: CATKGLGSYNEQFF

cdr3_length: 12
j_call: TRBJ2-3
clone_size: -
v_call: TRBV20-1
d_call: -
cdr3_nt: TGCAGTGTTTTCGAGATCACAGATACGCAGTATTTT
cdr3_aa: CSVFEITDTQYF

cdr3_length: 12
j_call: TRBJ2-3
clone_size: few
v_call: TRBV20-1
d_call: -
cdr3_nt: TGCAGTGCTAGAGATACGACAGATACGCAGTATTTT
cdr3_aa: CSARDTTDTQYF

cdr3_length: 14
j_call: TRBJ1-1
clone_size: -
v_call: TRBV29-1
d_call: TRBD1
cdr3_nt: TGCAGCGTTGGACCTGACAGGGTAGGCACTGAAGCTTTCTTT
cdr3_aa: CSVGPDRVGTEAFF

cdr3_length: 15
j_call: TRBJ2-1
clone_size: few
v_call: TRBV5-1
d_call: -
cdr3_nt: TGCGCCAGCAGTTACCCCAGGGGAACCTACAATGAGCAGTTCTTC
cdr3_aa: CASSYPRGTYNEQFF

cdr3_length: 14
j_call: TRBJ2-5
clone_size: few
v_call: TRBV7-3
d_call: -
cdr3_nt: TGTGCCAGCAGCATAGCCGGGACCCAAGAGACCCAGTACTTC
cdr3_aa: CASSIAGTQETQYF

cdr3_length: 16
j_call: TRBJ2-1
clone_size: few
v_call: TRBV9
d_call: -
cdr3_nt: TGTGCCAGCAGCCCCCCTGGGGGGAGCTCCTACAATGAGCAGTTCTTC
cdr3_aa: CASSPPGGSSYNEQFF

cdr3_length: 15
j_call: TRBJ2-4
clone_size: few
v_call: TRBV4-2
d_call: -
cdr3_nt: TGTGCCAGCAGCCAAGAATTTACCCCCGGGGAGAATCAGTACTTC
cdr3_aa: CASSQEFTPGENQYF

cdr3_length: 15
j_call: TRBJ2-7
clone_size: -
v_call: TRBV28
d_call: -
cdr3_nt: TGTGCCAGCACTATAACAGGGTTGAATTTCTACGAGCAGTACTTC
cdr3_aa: CASTITGLNFYEQYF

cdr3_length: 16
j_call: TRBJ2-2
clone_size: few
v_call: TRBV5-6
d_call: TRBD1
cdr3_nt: TGTGCCAGCAGCTTAACAGGGGGCGCAAGGACCGGGGAGCTGTTTTTT
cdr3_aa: CASSLTGGARTGELFF

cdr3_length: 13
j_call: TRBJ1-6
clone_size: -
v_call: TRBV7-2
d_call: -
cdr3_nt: TGTGCCAGCGAGGGCCCGGGGGTATCACCCCTCCACTTT
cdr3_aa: CASEGPGVSPLHF